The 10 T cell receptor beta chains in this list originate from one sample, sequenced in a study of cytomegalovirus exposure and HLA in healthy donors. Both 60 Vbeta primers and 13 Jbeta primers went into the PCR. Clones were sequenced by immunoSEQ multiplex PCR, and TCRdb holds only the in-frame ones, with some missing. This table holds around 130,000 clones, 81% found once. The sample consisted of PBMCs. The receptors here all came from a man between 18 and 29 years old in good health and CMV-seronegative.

The chain's CDR3 is CSVLAAGDLYEQYF. For the CDR3, the DNA is TGCAGCGTCCTAGCAGCAGGGGACCTCTACGAGCAGTACTTC. The chain couples TRBV29-1 to TRBJ2-7; D might be TRBD1 (6 bases). Germline V gene sequence: CDR1 SQVTM, CDR2 ANQGSEA. CDR3 length equals 14 residues. V was pared by 6 bases and J by 3 bases, with 18 bases between.

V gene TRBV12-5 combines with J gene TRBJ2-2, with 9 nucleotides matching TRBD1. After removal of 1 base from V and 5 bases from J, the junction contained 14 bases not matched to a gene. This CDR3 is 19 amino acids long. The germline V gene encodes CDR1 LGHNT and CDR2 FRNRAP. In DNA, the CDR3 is TGTGCTAGTGGTTTGGAGCTTACCGGGACAGGGCTGAGAACCGGGGAGCTGTTTTTT. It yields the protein CASGLELTGTGLRTGELFF. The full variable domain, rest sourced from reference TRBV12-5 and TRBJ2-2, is DARVTQTPRHKVTEMGQEVTMRCQPILGHNTVFWYRQTMMQGLELLAYFRNRAPLDDSGMPKDRFSAEMPDATLATLKIQPSEPRDSAVYFCASGLELTGTGLRTGELFFGEGSRLTVL.

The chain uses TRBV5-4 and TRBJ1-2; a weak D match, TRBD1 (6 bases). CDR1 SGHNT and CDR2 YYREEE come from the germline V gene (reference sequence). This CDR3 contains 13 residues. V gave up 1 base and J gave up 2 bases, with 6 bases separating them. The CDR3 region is CASSLRGNYGYTF. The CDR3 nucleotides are TGTGCCAGCAGCTTGAGGGGGAACTATGGCTACACCTTC. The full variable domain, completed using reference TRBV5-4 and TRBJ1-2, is ETGVTQSPTHLIKTRGQQVTLRCSSQSGHNTVSWYQQALGQGPQFIFQYYREEENGRGNFPPRFSGLQFPNYSSELNVNALELDDSALYLCASSLRGNYGYTFGSGTRLTVV.

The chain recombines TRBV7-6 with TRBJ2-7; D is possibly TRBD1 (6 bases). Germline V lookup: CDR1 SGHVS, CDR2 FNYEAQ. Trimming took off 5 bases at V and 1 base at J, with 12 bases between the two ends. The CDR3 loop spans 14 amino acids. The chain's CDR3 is CASSPRTASYEQYF. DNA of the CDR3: TGTGCCAGCAGCCCCAGGACAGCATCCTACGAGCAGTACTTC.

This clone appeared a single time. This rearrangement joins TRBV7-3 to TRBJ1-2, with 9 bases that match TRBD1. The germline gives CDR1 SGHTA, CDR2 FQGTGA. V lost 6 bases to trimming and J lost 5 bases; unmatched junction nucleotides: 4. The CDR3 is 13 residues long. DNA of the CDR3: TGTGCCAGCAGACCCGGGACAGGGTATGGCTACACCTTC. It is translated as CASRPGTGYGYTF.

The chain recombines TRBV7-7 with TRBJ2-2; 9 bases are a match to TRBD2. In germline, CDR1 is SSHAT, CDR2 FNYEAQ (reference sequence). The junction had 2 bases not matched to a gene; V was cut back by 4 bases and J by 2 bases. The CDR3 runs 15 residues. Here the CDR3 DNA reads TGTGCCAGCAGCTCTAGCGGGAAAAACACCGGGGAGCTGTTTTTT. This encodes CASSSSGKNTGELFF.

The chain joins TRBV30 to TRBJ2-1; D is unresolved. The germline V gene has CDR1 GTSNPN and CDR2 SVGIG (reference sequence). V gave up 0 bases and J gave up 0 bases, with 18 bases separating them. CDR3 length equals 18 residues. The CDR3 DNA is TGTGCCTGGAGTGTACTTTTTCGGGTCGCTATCTCCTACAATGAGCAGTTCTTC. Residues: CAWSVLFRVAISYNEQFF.

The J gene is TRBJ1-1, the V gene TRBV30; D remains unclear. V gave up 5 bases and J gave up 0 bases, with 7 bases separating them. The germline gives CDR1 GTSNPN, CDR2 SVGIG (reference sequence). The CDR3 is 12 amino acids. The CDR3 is CAWGRVNTEAFF. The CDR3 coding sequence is TGTGCCTGGGGTCGAGTGAACACTGAAGCTTTCTTT.

The CDR3 here is CASSLMAGQETQYF. For the CDR3, the DNA is TGTGCCAGCAGCTTAATGGCGGGACAAGAGACCCAGTACTTC. V and J are TRBV7-2 and TRBJ2-5; possible D gene TRBD2, 6 bases. The V gene lost 2 bases and the J gene lost 2 bases, with 9 bases spanning the gap. The CDR3 runs 14 residues. Germline values: CDR1 SGHTA, CDR2 FQGNSA. The full variable domain, completed using reference TRBV7-2 and TRBJ2-5, is GAGVSQSPSNKVTEKGKDVELRCDPISGHTALYWYRQSLGQGLEFLIYFQGNSAPDKSGLPSDRFSAERTGGSVSTLTIQRTQQEDSAVYLCASSLMAGQETQYFGPGTRLLVL.

CDR3 loop: CAWSHPRGRVGTEAFF. The CDR3 coding sequence is TGTGCCTGGAGCCACCCCAGGGGGCGCGTGGGGACTGAAGCTTTCTTT. This chain connects TRBV30 to TRBJ1-1; TRBD1 agrees at 8 bases. The CDR3 runs to 16 residues. V was pared by 3 bases and J by 5 bases, with 14 bases of the junction left unmatched. Germline values: CDR1 GTSNPN, CDR2 SVGIG (reference sequence).